This section outlines one T cell receptor beta chain sequence together with its context. These data are taken from a study of blood T cell repertoires in COVID-19. V was cut by 3 bases and J by 4 bases, with 9 bases left in between. CDR3 length: 14 amino acids. Germline CDR1 and CDR2: SNHLY and FYNNEI. TCRdb keeps only in-frame clones here, not all; method: immunoSEQ multiplex PCR. This table has approximately 350,000 clones, approximately 90% appearing once. The source material was PBMCs or T cells enriched from blood (not recorded which). This chain uses TRBV2 with TRBJ2-2; no clear D. The receptor's source is a man between 18 and 29 years old who had recovered from COVID-19. The CDR3 coding sequence is TGTGCCAGCAGTGAGGAGTCTAGCACCGGGGAGCTGTTTTTT. Protein product: CASSEESSTGELFF.